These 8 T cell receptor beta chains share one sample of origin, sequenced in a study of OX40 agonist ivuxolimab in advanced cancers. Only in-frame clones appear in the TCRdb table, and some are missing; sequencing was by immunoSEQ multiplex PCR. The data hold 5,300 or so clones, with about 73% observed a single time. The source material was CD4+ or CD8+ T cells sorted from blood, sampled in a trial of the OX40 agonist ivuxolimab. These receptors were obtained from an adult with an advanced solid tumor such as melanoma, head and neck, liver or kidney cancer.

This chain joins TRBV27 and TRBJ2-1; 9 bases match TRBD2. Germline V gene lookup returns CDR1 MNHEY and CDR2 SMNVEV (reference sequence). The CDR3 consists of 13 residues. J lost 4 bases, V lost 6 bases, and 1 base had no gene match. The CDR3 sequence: CASRGLAYNEQFF. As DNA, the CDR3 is TGTGCCAGCAGAGGACTAGCGTACAATGAGCAGTTCTTC.

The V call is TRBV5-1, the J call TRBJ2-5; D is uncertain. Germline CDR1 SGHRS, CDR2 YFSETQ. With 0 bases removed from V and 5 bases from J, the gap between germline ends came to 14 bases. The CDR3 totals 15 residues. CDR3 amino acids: CASSLAAGSSETQYF. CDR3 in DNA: TGCGCCAGCAGCTTGGCCGCCGGCTCGTCGGAGACCCAGTACTTC.

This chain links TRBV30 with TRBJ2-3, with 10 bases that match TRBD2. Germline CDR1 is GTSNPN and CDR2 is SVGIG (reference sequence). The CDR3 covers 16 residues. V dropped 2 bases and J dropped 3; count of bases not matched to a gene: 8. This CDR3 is CAWSPPSGSETDTQYF. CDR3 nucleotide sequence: TGTGCCTGGAGTCCTCCTAGCGGGAGTGAGACAGATACGCAGTATTTT.

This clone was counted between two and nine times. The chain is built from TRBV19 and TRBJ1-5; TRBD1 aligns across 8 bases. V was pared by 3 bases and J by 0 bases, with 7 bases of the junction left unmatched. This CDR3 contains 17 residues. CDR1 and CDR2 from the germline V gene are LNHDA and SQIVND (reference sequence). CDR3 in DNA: TGTGCCAGTAGTATTACAGGGGGAGACCTTAGCAATCAGCCCCAGCATTTT. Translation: CASSITGGDLSNQPQHF. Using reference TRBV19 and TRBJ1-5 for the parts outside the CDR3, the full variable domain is DGGITQSPKYLFRKEGQNVTLSCEQNLNHDAMYWYRQDPGQGLRLIYYSQIVNDFQKGDIAEGYSVSREKKESFPLTVTSAQKNPTAFYLCASSITGGDLSNQPQHFGDGTRLSIL.

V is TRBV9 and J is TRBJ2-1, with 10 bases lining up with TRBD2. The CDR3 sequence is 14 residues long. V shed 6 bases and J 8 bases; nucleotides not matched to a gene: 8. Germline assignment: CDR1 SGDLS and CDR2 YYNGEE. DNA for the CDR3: TGTGCCAGCAACCCTAGCGGGAGTCTTGATGAGCAGTTCTTC. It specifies CASNPSGSLDEQFF.

This CDR3 is CASSYGGGGEQFF. CDR3 DNA: TGTGCCAGCAGTTACGGGGGCGGGGGAGAGCAGTTCTTC. The rearrangement joins TRBV6-5 to TRBJ2-1, with D possibly being TRBD2 (7 bases). The ends were cut back, 2 bases at V and 10 bases at J, with 12 bases in the middle. This CDR3 spans 13 amino acids. Germline-derived CDR1 and CDR2 are MNHEY and SVGAGI.

The CDR3 DNA follows: TGCGCCAGCAGCTTCTCAAGCCCCCCCTACAATGAGCAGTTCTTC. Amino acid sequence: CASSFSSPPYNEQFF. The chain combines TRBV5-1 with TRBJ2-1, with unresolved D. V dropped 2 bases and J dropped 2 bases, with 11 bases sitting between them. The CDR3 loop spans 15 amino acids. Germline CDR1 is SGHRS and CDR2 is YFSETQ.

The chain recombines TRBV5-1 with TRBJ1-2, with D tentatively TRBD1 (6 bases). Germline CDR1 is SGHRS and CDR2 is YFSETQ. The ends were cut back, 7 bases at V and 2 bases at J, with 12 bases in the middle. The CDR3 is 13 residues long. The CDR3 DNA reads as TGCGCCAGCCAACCGACAGGCAACTATGGCTACACCTTC. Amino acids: CASQPTGNYGYTF.